The rows below give T cell receptor beta chains drawn from one sample of a study of neurological immune-mediated disorders. TCRdb passed the 5' RACE reads through MiXCR, listing each CDR3 protein once. Among some 48,000 distinct CDR3 sequences listed, 10% to 15% were seen once. Sequencing was carried out using PBMCs. The receptors originated from a male donor with HTLV-1-associated myelopathy (HAM/TSP). CDR3s include the opening cysteine and the closing phenylalanine or tryptophan. Each record gives: clone size, D gene, V gene, J gene, CDR3 protein, CDR3 DNA. D genes are given only for firm matches. Clone size appears in some rows only: once, few, many, or a class for an expanded clone.

many,NA,TRBV5-1,TRBJ2-3,CASSLSPPGTDTQYF,TGCGCCAGCAGCTTGTCGCCGCCTGGCACAGATACGCAGTATTTT
many,NA,TRBV9,TRBJ1-1,CASSVAMNTEAFF,TGTGCCAGCAGCGTAGCTATGAACACTGAAGCTTTCTTT
many,NA,TRBV7-3,TRBJ2-1,CASSFNPYNEQFF,TGTGCCAGCAGCTTTAACCCCTACAATGAGCAGTTCTTC
many,NA,TRBV29-1,TRBJ2-2,CSALPPNTGELFF,TGCAGCGCTCTACCCCCCAACACCGGGGAGCTGTTTTTT
many,TRBD1,TRBV5-1,TRBJ2-5,CASSLGQGATETQYF,TGCGCCAGCAGCCTAGGACAGGGGGCGACGGAGACCCAGTACTTC
many,NA,TRBV7-9,TRBJ2-7,CASSLFGGPGYEQYF,TGTGCCAGCAGCTTATTTGGCGGGCCAGGCTACGAGCAGTACTTC
many,NA,TRBV12-3/TRBV12-4,TRBJ2-5,CASRYGTFQETQYF,TGTGCCAGCAGATATGGGACTTTCCAAGAGACCCAGTACTTC
few,NA,TRBV20-1,TRBJ1-5,CSARENQPQHF,TGCAGTGCTAGAGAAAATCAGCCCCAGCATTTT
many,NA,TRBV10-3,TRBJ1-5,CAISDGAVGNQPQHF,TGTGCCATCAGTGACGGGGCGGTCGGCAATCAGCCCCAGCATTTT
many,NA,TRBV20-1,TRBJ1-1,CSARGLATEAFF,TGCAGTGCTAGAGGTTTGGCCACTGAAGCTTTCTTT
many,TRBD1,TRBV5-1,TRBJ1-2,CASSPGGHGYTF,TGCGCCAGCAGCCCAGGGGGCCATGGCTACACCTTC
NA,NA,TRBV6-2/TRBV6-3,TRBJ1-5,CASTVRVENQPQPF,TGTGCCAGCACCGTACGGGTGGAAAATCAGCCCCAGCCTTTT
many,NA,TRBV7-8,TRBJ2-5,CASSLIGEQETQYF,TGTGCCAGCAGCCTAATCGGGGAACAAGAGACCCAGTACTTC
many,NA,TRBV29-1,TRBJ2-5,CSLRNPGGMETQYF,TGCAGCCTGAGAAACCCCGGAGGCATGGAGACCCAGTACTTC
many,TRBD2,TRBV5-5,TRBJ2-3,CASSPGLAGGLDTQYF,TGTGCCAGCAGCCCCGGACTAGCGGGGGGGCTCGATACGCAGTATTTT
NA,TRBD1,TRBV20-1,TRBJ2-7,CSAPGTGGYEQYF,TGCAGTGCCCCCGGGACAGGGGGCTACGAGCAGTACTTC
once,NA,TRBV7-6,TRBJ2-1,CASTRMAAANEQFF,TGTGCCAGCACCCGGATGGCAGCCGCCAATGAGCAGTTCTTC
many,NA,TRBV15,TRBJ2-7,CATSNGYSYEQYF,TGTGCCACCAGCAATGGATACTCCTACGAGCAGTACTTC
many,NA,TRBV20-1,TRBJ2-5,CSARGPTGGETQYF,TGCAGTGCTAGAGGCCCTACAGGTGGTGAGACCCAGTACTTC
many,NA,TRBV12-3/TRBV12-4,TRBJ2-3,CASSVYGGGTDTQYF,TGTGCCAGCAGTGTCTACGGCGGGGGCACAGATACGCAGTATTTT
many,NA,TRBV20-1,TRBJ2-7,CSALSGTSTYEQYF,TGCAGTGCCCTCTCGGGGACTTCAACCTACGAGCAGTACTTC
many,NA,TRBV9,TRBJ1-2,CASSVDQGNYGYTF,TGTGCCAGCAGCGTAGATCAGGGAAACTATGGCTACACCTTC
NA,TRBD1,TRBV5-1,TRBJ1-6,CGSSKGQGSHNSPLHF,TGCGGCAGCAGCAAGGGACAGGGGTCCCATAATTCACCCCTCCACTTT
many,NA,TRBV28,TRBJ2-3,CASSLLVGDTQYF,TGTGCCAGCAGTTTATTGGTGGGAGATACGCAGTATTTT
once,NA,TRBV9,TRBJ2-7,CASSVASGAAYDQYF,TGTGCCAGCAGCGTAGCTTCAGGGGCAGCCTACGATCAGTACTTC
many,NA,TRBV5-1,TRBJ2-3,CASSLAALPRRNTQYF,TGCGCCAGCAGCTTGGCCGCACTACCGAGACGGAATACGCAGTATTTT